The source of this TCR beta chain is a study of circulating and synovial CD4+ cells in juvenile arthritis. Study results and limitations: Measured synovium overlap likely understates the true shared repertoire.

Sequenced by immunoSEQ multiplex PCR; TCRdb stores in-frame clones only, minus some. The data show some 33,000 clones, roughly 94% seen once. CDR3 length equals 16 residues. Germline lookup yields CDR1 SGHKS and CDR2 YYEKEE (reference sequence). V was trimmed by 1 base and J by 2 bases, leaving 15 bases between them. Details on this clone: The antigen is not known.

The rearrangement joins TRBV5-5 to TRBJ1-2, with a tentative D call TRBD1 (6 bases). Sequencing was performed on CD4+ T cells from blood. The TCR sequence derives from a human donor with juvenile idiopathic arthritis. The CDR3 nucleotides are TGTGCCAGCAGCTTGCGGGGGGCAGGGAGCAACTATGGCTACACCTTC. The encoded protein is CASSLRGAGSNYGYTF.